Following are 12 T cell receptor beta chains from one sample sequenced in a study of human T cells and chemical hapten exposure. Time point defined: patch test 2, 6 weeks after DPC sensitization. Treatment in this sample: therapeutic diphenylcyclopropenone sensitization with weekly scalp DPC. TCRdb ran MiXCR on the RACE reads and lists one entry per CDR3 protein. The table lists about 400,000 distinct CDR3 sequences, roughly 6.3% of them singletons, with approximately 5.4% in the top ten. Sequencing was performed on whole blood, taken in connection with sensitization to the hapten diphenylcyclopropenone (DPC). These receptors came from a woman aged 18-35 years with alopecia areata. Some clones in this sample may be carry-over from other donors' samples.

The chain carries TRBV5-6 and TRBJ2-3; unclear D gene. The CDR3 has 16 residues. The germline CDR1 and CDR2 sequences are SGHDT and YYEEEE. V was trimmed by 0 bases and J by 1 base, leaving 12 bases between them. The CDR3 reads CASSLDPGTGTDTQYF. The CDR3 DNA follows: TGTGCCAGCAGCTTGGATCCGGGTACGGGCACAGATACGCAGTATTTT.

In this sample, this clonotype turned up many times. The chain combines TRBV7-8 with TRBJ2-5; no clear D gene. Trimming stripped 4 bases from V and 5 bases from J, with 8 bases between. This CDR3 is built from 12 residues. The germline CDR1 and CDR2 sequences are SGHVS and FQNEAQ. The CDR3 DNA reads as TGTGCCAGCAGCTCCTGGGCGGAGACCCAGTACTTC. Protein: CASSSWAETQYF.

This clonotype has more than one count but fewer than ten. The V and J genes are TRBV6-5 and TRBJ2-7; 13 nucleotides align to TRBD2. Trimming cost V 4 bases and J 5 bases; bases outside gene matches: 11. Germline loops: CDR1 MNHEY, CDR2 SVGAGI. The CDR3 runs 17 residues. The CDR3 DNA is TGTGCCAGCAGTTTAAACCTGGTTGGGACTAGCGGGGACGAGCAGTACTTC. Its protein is CASSLNLVGTSGDEQYF.

This clonotype was found a few times. The V gene is TRBV28, the J gene TRBJ2-3, with 9 bases fitting TRBD2. Per germline, CDR1 MDHEN and CDR2 SYDVKM. The CDR3 is 16 residues long. V gave up 1 base and J gave up 5 bases; unmatched junction bases: 7. CDR3 nucleotides: TGTGCCAGCAGTTTATTCCCGCGGGGGGGCCAAGATACGCAGTATTTT. Protein product: CASSLFPRGGQDTQYF.

Only one count was recorded for this clonotype. The chain recombines TRBV29-1 with TRBJ1-1; no reliable D call. Trimming shortened V by 4 bases and J by 6 bases, and 15 bases separated the two germline ends. Per the germline V gene, CDR1 is SQVTM and CDR2 is ANQGSEA. The CDR3 spans 13 residues. CDR3 nucleotides: TGCAGCGTTGTGAGCGGAGAAAACGCTGAAGCTTTCTTT. It codes for CSVVSGENAEAFF.

The chain uses TRBV6-2 or TRBV6-3 and TRBJ1-5, with 7 nucleotides matching TRBD1. The CDR3 covers 17 residues. V dropped 2 bases and J dropped 3; count of bases not matched to a gene: 10. CDR1 and CDR2 (germline): MNHEY, SVGEGT. The DNA for the CDR3 is TGTGCCAGCAGTTACCCGACTTGGACAGGCTCCAATCAGCCCCAGCATTTT. Protein sequence: CASSYPTWTGSNQPQHF.

In this sample, this clonotype turned up many times. The chain combines TRBV5-1 with TRBJ1-2; no definite D call. Germline CDR1 and CDR2: SGHRS and YFSETQ. Trimming shortened V by 0 bases and J by 4 bases, and 16 bases separated the two germline ends. The CDR3 runs to 16 residues. CDR3: CASSLEPLGRPYGYTF. The CDR3 DNA reads as TGCGCCAGCAGCTTGGAGCCCCTAGGCAGACCCTATGGCTACACCTTC.

The genes are TRBV6-1 and TRBJ2-5; no reliable D call. Germline loops: CDR1 MNHNS, CDR2 SASEGT. The CDR3 is made up of 12 amino acids. V lost 7 bases and J lost 2, with 8 bases in between. DNA for the CDR3: TGTGCCAGCACAAGTCCTCAAGAGACCCAGTACTTC. Encoded protein: CASTSPQETQYF.

This clonotype was recorded many times. The chain uses TRBV7-3 and TRBJ1-1, with a possible D match to TRBD1 (6 bases). The germline gives CDR1 SGHTA, CDR2 FQGTGA. V was cut by 5 bases and J by 0 bases, with 19 bases left in between. The CDR3 has 17 residues. This CDR3 reads CASSPRAGERMNTEAFF. The DNA for the CDR3 is TGTGCCAGCAGCCCCCGCGCAGGGGAGCGGATGAACACTGAAGCTTTCTTT.

The chain joins TRBV20-1 to TRBJ2-3; TRBD2 might be the D (6 bases). Germline CDR1 and CDR2: DFQATT and SNEGSKA (reference sequence). The CDR3 consists of 13 residues. Deletions cut 6 bases from V and 2 bases from J, with 12 bases between. The CDR3 here is CSARGGTTDTQYF. CDR3 bases: TGCAGTGCCCGCGGAGGGACCACAGATACGCAGTATTTT.

This clonotype was seen repeatedly, ten times or more. V usage is TRBV6-5 and J usage is TRBJ1-3; D unclear. V lost 0 bases and J 0 bases, leaving 6 bases between the germline ends. The CDR3 runs 15 residues. The germline CDR1 and CDR2 sequences are MNHEY and SVGAGI. CDR3: CASSYSVSSGNTIYF. CDR3 sequence (DNA): TGTGCCAGCAGTTACTCGGTCAGCTCTGGAAACACCATATATTTT.

This clonotype was detected a few times. This sequence joins TRBV12-5 and TRBJ2-3, with 7 bases that match TRBD1. This CDR3 is 14 amino acids long. Germline V CDR1 and CDR2: LGHNT, FRNRAP. Germline trimming cut 6 bases from V and 4 bases from J; bases unmatched to any gene: 7. The CDR3 reads CASGPVGGADTQYF. Here the CDR3 DNA reads TGTGCTAGTGGCCCCGTAGGGGGCGCAGATACGCAGTATTTT.